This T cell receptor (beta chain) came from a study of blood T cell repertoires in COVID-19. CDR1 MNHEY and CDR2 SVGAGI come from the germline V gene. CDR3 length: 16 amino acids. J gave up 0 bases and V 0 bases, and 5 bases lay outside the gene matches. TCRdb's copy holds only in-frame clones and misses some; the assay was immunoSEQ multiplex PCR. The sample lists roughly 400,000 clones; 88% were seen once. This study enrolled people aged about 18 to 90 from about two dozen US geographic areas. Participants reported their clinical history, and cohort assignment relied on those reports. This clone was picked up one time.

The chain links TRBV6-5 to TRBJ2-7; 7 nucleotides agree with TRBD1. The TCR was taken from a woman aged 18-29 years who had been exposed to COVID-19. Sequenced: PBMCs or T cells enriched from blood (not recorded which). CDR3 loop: CASSYSSGTASYEQYF. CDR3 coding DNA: TGTGCCAGCAGTTACTCGTCCGGGACAGCCTCCTACGAGCAGTACTTC.